This note documents a single TCR beta chain sequence. The target antigen is unknown. The germline CDR1 and CDR2 sequences are LNHNV and YYDKDF (reference sequence). This CDR3 contains 14 residues. Losses at the gene ends were 0 bases for V and 9 bases for J; bases not matched to a gene: 7. The data were obtained in a study of cytomegalovirus exposure and HLA in healthy donors. Findings and limits, study-wide: TCR beta V segments were, for the most part, productive about 90% or about 30% of the time in an earlier analysis.

PCR primers comprised 60 Vbeta and 13 Jbeta primers. Original data processing: Later, an analysis found 65 million to 85 million unique TCR beta chains, and around 12 million of these were shared. Produced via immunoSEQ multiplex PCR; TCRdb's table is partial and in-frame only. Clone size and V and J calls were adopted from that table, with D and trimming inferred from the DNA. This sample has roughly 130,000 clones; approximately 69% occur once, and the top ten carry 6% to 8%. This sequence joins TRBV15 and TRBJ2-7, with TRBD1 identical over 8 bases. The TCR comes from a man aged 35-49 years in good health and CMV-seropositive. Material for sequencing was PBMCs. As DNA, the CDR3 is TGTGCCACCAGCAGAGACAGGGGTACAGGGGGGCAGTACTTC. Protein product: CATSRDRGTGGQYF.